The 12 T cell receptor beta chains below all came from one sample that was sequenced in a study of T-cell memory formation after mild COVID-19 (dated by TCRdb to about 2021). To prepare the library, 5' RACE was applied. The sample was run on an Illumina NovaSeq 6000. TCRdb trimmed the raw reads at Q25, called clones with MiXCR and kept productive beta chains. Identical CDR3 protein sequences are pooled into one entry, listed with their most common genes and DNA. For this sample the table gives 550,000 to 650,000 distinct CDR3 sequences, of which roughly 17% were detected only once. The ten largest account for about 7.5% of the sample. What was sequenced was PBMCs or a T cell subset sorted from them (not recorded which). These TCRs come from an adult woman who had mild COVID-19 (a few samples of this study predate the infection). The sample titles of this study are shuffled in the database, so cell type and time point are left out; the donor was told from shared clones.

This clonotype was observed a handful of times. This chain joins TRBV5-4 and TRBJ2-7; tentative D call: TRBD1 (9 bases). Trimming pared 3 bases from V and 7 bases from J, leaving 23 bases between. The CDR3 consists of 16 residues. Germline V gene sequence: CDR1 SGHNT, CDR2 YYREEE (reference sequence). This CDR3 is CASSWGTGTVAGEQYF. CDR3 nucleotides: TGTGCCAGCAGCTGGGGGACAGGGACGGTAGCGGGGGAGCAGTACTTC.

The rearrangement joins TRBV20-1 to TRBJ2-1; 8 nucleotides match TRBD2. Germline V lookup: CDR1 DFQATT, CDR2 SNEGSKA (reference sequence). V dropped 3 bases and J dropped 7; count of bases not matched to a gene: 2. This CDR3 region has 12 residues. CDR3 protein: CSASGRVNEQFF. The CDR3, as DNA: TGCAGTGCTAGCGGGAGGGTAAATGAGCAGTTCTTC.

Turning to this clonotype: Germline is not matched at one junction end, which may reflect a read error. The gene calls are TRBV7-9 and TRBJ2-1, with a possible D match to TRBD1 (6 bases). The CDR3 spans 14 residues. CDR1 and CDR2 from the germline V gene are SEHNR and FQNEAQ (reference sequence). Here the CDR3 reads CASSPINRVNQQFF. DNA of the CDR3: TGTGCCAGCAGCCCAATCAACAGGGTCAATCAGCAGTTCTTC.

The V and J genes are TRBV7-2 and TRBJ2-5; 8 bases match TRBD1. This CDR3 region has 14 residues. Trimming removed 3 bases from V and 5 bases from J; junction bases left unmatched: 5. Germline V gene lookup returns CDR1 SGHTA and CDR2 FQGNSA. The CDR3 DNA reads TGTGCCAGCAGCTTGGGACAGGAGGGGGAGACCCAGTACTTC. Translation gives CASSLGQEGETQYF.

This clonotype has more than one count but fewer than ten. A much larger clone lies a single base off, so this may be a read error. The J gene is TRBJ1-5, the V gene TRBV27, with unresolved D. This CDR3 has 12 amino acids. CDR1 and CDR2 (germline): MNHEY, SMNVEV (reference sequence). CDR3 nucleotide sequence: TGTGCCAGCAGTTTTAGCGATCAGCCCCAGCATTTT. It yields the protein CASSFSDQPQHF.

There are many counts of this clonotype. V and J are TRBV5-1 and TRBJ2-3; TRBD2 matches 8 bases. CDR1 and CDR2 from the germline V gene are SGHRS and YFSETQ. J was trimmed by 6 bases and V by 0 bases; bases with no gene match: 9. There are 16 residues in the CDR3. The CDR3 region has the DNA TGCGCCAGCAGCTTGGAGCCCAGCGGGGGTCTGGATACGCAGTATTTT. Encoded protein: CASSLEPSGGLDTQYF.

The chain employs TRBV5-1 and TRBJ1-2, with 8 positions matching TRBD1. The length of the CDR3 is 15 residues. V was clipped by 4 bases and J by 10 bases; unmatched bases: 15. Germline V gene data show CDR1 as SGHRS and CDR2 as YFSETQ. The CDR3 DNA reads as TGCGCCAGCAGCCCCGACCAGGACAGGGATTACGACTACACCTTC. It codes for CASSPDQDRDYDYTF.

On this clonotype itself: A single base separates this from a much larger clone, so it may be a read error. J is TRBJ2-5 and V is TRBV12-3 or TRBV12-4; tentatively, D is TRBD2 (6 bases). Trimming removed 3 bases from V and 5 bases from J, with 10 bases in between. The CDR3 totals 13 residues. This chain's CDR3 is CASSFAGRETQYF. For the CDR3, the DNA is TGTGCCAGCAGTTTTGCAGGGAGGGAGACCCAGTACTTC.

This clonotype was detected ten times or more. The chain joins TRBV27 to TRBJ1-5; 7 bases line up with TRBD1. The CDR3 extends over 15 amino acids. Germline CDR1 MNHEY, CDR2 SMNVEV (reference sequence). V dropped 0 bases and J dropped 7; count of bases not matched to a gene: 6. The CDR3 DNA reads TGTGCCAGCAGTTTATCCCGACAGGGAAGGCAGCCCCAGCATTTT. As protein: CASSLSRQGRQPQHF.

This CDR3 reads CASRSPRDMNTEAFF. The CDR3 coding sequence is TGTGCCAGCAGAAGCCCCAGGGACATGAACACTGAAGCTTTCTTT. The V gene is TRBV6-6, the J gene TRBJ1-1; D possibly corresponds to TRBD1 (6 bases). Germline V gene lookup returns CDR1 MNHNY and CDR2 SVGAGI (reference sequence). V was cut by 6 bases and J by 0 bases, with 14 bases left in between. CDR3 length: 15 residues.

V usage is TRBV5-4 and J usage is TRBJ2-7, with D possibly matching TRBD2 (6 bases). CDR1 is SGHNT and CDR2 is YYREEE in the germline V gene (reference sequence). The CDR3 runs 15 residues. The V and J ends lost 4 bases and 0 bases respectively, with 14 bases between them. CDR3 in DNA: TGTGCCAGCAGCCCCCCAGCGGGCAGCTCCTACGAGCAGTACTTC. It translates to CASSPPAGSSYEQYF.

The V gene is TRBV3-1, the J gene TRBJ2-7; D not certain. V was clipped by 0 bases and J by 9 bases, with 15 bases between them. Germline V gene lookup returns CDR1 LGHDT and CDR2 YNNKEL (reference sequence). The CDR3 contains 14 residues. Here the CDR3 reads CASSQDTDHRMQYF. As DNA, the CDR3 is TGTGCCAGCAGCCAAGATACGGACCACAGAATGCAGTACTTC.